One sample yielded the 30 T cell receptor beta chains listed below, sequenced in a study of blood T cell repertoires in COVID-19. The method was immunoSEQ multiplex PCR; TCRdb's version includes in-frame clones alone and lacks a portion of them. The sample lists 60,000 or so clones, 79% seen once, with 3.2% in the top ten. Source material: peripheral blood. These receptors were collected from a man aged 55 to 70 with acute or convalescent COVID-19.

The chain is built from TRBV13 and TRBJ2-7; unclear D gene. This CDR3 spans 14 amino acids. Trimming shortened V by 3 bases and J by 0 bases, and 9 bases separated the two germline ends. Looked up from germline, CDR1 is PRHDT and CDR2 is FYEKMQ (reference sequence). CDR3 sequence reads: CASSLNGYSYEQYF. The CDR3 DNA reads TGTGCCAGCAGCTTGAACGGTTACTCCTACGAGCAGTACTTC.

The chain employs TRBV30 and TRBJ1-1; D not resolved. Per the germline V gene, CDR1 is GTSNPN and CDR2 is SVGIG (reference sequence). V was shortened by 5 bases and J by 1 base, with 17 bases between the two germline ends. The length of the CDR3 is 15 residues. In DNA form, the CDR3 reads TGTGCCTGGGGCTACCCGATGCGGGCGAACACTGAAGCTTTCTTT. It is translated as CAWGYPMRANTEAFF.

The rearrangement links TRBV13 to TRBJ2-3; 9 bases match TRBD2. Trimming at V came to 2 bases and at J to 3 bases, leaving 6 bases not matched to a gene. The CDR3 is 16 residues long. Germline CDR1 and CDR2: PRHDT and FYEKMQ (reference sequence). The CDR3 sequence: CASSLRSAGGTDTQYF. CDR3 DNA: TGTGCCAGCAGCTTAAGGTCTGCGGGAGGGACAGATACGCAGTATTTT.

V is TRBV9 and J is TRBJ2-7; unclear D gene. With 0 bases removed from V and 4 bases from J, the gap between germline ends came to 11 bases. CDR1 is SGDLS, CDR2 YYNGEE, per germline. The CDR3 contains 14 residues. The CDR3 nucleotides read TGTGCCAGCAGCGTAGCTAGTCAAGCTTACGAGCAGTACTTC. Protein sequence: CASSVASQAYEQYF.

This rearrangement joins TRBV18 to TRBJ2-5; no definite D call. The V end was cut by 6 bases, the J end by 1 base, with 12 bases between. The CDR3 is 14 residues long. Germline V CDR1 and CDR2: KGHSH, LQKENI. The CDR3 here is CASSPLQVQETQYF. CDR3 in DNA: TGTGCCAGCTCCCCCCTCCAGGTCCAAGAGACCCAGTACTTC.

This chain connects TRBV29-1 to TRBJ1-4; D possibly corresponds to TRBD1 (6 bases). The CDR3 totals 15 residues. CDR1 and CDR2 (germline): SQVTM, ANQGSEA. Trimming removed 5 bases at V and 7 bases at J, with 20 bases between. The CDR3 DNA is TGCAGCGTTCTACCCGTCGGGGGGCCCGGTGAAAAACTGTTTTTT. It yields the protein CSVLPVGGPGEKLFF. Full variable domain (rest looked up from reference TRBV29-1 and TRBJ1-4): SAVISQKPSRDICQRGTSLTIQCQVDSQVTMMFWYRQQPGQSLTLIATANQGSEATYESGFVIDKFPISRPNLTFSTLTVSNMSPEDSSIYLCSVLPVGGPGEKLFFGSGTQLSVL.

This chain uses TRBV27 with TRBJ2-1; 9 nucleotides align to TRBD2. V lost 3 bases, J lost 5 bases, and 5 bases stayed unmatched. CDR1 is MNHEY, CDR2 SMNVEV, per germline (reference sequence). The CDR3 length is 15 residues. The CDR3 spells CASSFSLAGNNEQFF. The CDR3 bases are TGTGCCAGCAGTTTTAGTCTAGCGGGGAACAATGAGCAGTTCTTC.

The genes are TRBV19 and TRBJ1-5, with D possibly matching TRBD1 (6 bases). V lost 4 bases and J lost 9, with 13 bases in between. CDR1 and CDR2 (germline): LNHDA, SQIVND (reference sequence). There are 13 residues in the CDR3. The CDR3 DNA is TGTGCCAGTAGTACCAAGGGGGTACCGCCCCAGCATTTT. This codes for CASSTKGVPPQHF.

The V and J genes are TRBV18 and TRBJ2-6; D is perhaps TRBD1 (5 bases). CDR1 is KGHSH, CDR2 LQKENI, per germline. There are 17 residues in the CDR3. V was clipped by 5 bases and J by 1 base, with 15 bases between them. The CDR3 sequence: CASSLQAPISGANVLTF. The CDR3, as DNA: TGTGCCAGCTCATTACAGGCCCCGATTTCTGGGGCCAACGTCCTGACTTTC.

This clone was found once. The CDR3 is CASRIRGGTDTQYF. For the CDR3, the DNA is TGTGCCAGTAGGATCCGGGGGGGCACAGATACGCAGTATTTT. V gene TRBV19 combines with J gene TRBJ2-3; 7 positions agree with TRBD2. CDR3 length equals 14 residues. V gave up 6 bases and J gave up 1 base; unmatched junction bases: 4. Germline V gene sequence: CDR1 LNHDA, CDR2 SQIVND (reference sequence).

CDR3 region: CATSDATGVGEQYF. The CDR3 DNA follows: TGTGCCACCAGTGATGCTACAGGGGTGGGCGAGCAGTACTTC. The chain uses TRBV24-1 and TRBJ2-7; 7 nucleotides agree with TRBD1. Looked up from germline, CDR1 is KGHDR and CDR2 is SFDVKD. The CDR3 contains 14 residues. Trimming at V came to 3 bases and at J to 6 bases, leaving 7 bases not matched to a gene.

CDR3 DNA sequence: TGTGCCAGCAGCCCTAGCGGGGGGACAGATACGCAGTATTTT. As protein: CASSPSGGTDTQYF. The chain joins TRBV6-4 to TRBJ2-3, with 11 bases matching TRBD2. Germline-derived CDR1 and CDR2 are MRHNA and SNTAGT. Trimming removed 6 bases from V and 3 bases from J; junction bases left unmatched: 2. This CDR3 spans 14 amino acids.

V is TRBV12-5 and J is TRBJ2-7; 7 bases map to TRBD1. The CDR3 consists of 16 residues. The germline CDR1 and CDR2 sequences are LGHNT and FRNRAP. With 0 bases clipped from V and 1 base from J, the junction kept 6 bases outside the gene matches. Here the CDR3 reads CASGLVVGQPSYEQYF. CDR3 DNA: TGTGCTAGTGGTTTGGTAGTGGGACAGCCATCCTACGAGCAGTACTTC.

The chain uses TRBV23-1 and TRBJ1-1, with D unclear. TRBV23-1 is given ORF status, its function remaining uncertain. This CDR3 contains 13 residues. V lost 7 bases to trimming and J lost 5 bases, with 14 bases between them. The CDR3 spells CASIKPPGTEAFF. The CDR3 nucleotides are TGCGCCAGCATTAAGCCCCCCGGGACTGAAGCTTTCTTT.

With regard to this clone: Other DNA variants within this sample encode the same CDR3. The V call is TRBV9, the J call TRBJ2-7; perhaps TRBD2 as D (6 bases). Per the germline V gene, CDR1 is SGDLS and CDR2 is YYNGEE. Between the trimmed V and J ends, which lost 2 bases and 4 bases, there was a span of 7 bases. This CDR3 has 12 residues. CDR3 nucleotide sequence: TGTGCCAGCAGCGTGGAGGGGTACGAGCAGTACTTC. Residues: CASSVEGYEQYF.

V gene TRBV11-3 combines with J gene TRBJ2-7; TRBD1 might be the D (5 bases). This CDR3 comprises 17 residues. Germline assignment: CDR1 SGHNT and CDR2 YENEEA. Trimming took off 6 bases at V and 4 bases at J, with 25 bases between the two ends. This CDR3 reads CASRPTPDTRILYEQYF. CDR3 nucleotides: TGTGCCAGCAGGCCAACTCCGGACACCCGTATACTGTACGAGCAGTACTTC.

This chain uses TRBV5-1 with TRBJ1-2; TRBD1 matches 7 bases. This CDR3 has 15 residues. Germline CDR1 is SGHRS and CDR2 is YFSETQ. After removal of 2 bases from V and 5 bases from J, the junction contained 9 bases not matched to a gene. This chain's CDR3 is CASSLSGTDIYGYTF. CDR3 DNA: TGCGCCAGCAGCTTATCCGGGACAGATATTTATGGCTACACCTTC.

This clone was seen only once. The chain has TRBV5-4 and TRBJ2-3, with D possibly matching TRBD2 (7 bases). V was clipped by 2 bases and J by 1 base, with 11 bases between them. The CDR3 has 15 residues. CDR1 SGHNT and CDR2 YYREEE come from the germline V gene (reference sequence). CDR3: CASSLGGDGTDTQYF. In nucleotides, the CDR3 is TGTGCCAGCAGCTTAGGGGGGGATGGCACAGATACGCAGTATTTT.

The chain employs TRBV2 and TRBJ2-4; 8 bases match TRBD1. Per the germline V gene, CDR1 is SNHLY and CDR2 is FYNNEI. V shed 1 base, J shed 7 bases, and the junction held 3 bases outside the gene matches. The CDR3 consists of 14 residues. In nucleotides, the CDR3 is TGTGCCAGCAGTGAAGAGGACAGGGCCAACATTCAGTACTTC. It codes for CASSEEDRANIQYF.

CDR3 in amino acids: CASSPHTEYNEQFF. The CDR3 bases are TGTGCCAGTAGTCCGCACACAGAATACAATGAGCAGTTCTTC. The chain couples TRBV19 to TRBJ2-1; no clear D gene. CDR1 is LNHDA, CDR2 SQIVND, per germline (reference sequence). The CDR3 runs to 14 residues. The V end lost 5 bases, the J end lost 4 bases, and 12 bases lay between the germline ends. Full variable domain (missing parts from reference TRBV19 and TRBJ2-1): DGGITQSPKYLFRKEGQNVTLSCEQNLNHDAMYWYRQDPGQGLRLIYYSQIVNDFQKGDIAEGYSVSREKKESFPLTVTSAQKNPTAFYLCASSPHTEYNEQFFGPGTRLTVL.

The J gene is TRBJ2-3, the V gene TRBV27; 11 bases are a match to TRBD2. J gave up 2 bases and V 2 bases, and 3 bases lay outside the gene matches. This CDR3 has 16 amino acids. Germline V gene data show CDR1 as MNHEY and CDR2 as SMNVEV (reference sequence). The CDR3 nucleotides read TGTGCCAGCAGTTTACTAGCGGGGGGCCCCACAGATACGCAGTATTTT. Protein product: CASSLLAGGPTDTQYF.

The chain joins TRBV25-1 to TRBJ2-3; D perhaps matches TRBD1 (6 bases). Germline V CDR1 and CDR2: MGHDK, SYGVNS. The CDR3 is 16 amino acids. V lost 3 bases and J 4 bases, leaving 17 bases between the germline ends. Here the CDR3 DNA reads TGTGCCAGCAGTGATTCAGGCAGGGGACATGCAGATACGCAGTATTTT. Residues: CASSDSGRGHADTQYF.

The chain has TRBV4-1 and TRBJ2-6; no firm D call. The V end was cut by 3 bases, the J end by 4 bases, with 10 bases between. Germline V gene data show CDR1 as MGHRA and CDR2 as YSYEKL. This CDR3 has 15 residues. This CDR3 reads CASSQAHYGANVLTF. The CDR3 DNA follows: TGCGCCAGCAGCCAGGCCCATTACGGGGCCAACGTCCTGACTTTC.

This clone was seen a few times. The chain has TRBV14 and TRBJ2-3; no reliable D call. V was pared by 0 bases and J by 7 bases, with 5 bases between. Germline V CDR1 and CDR2: SGHDN, FVKESK. The CDR3 sequence is 12 residues long. CDR3 nucleotides: TGTGCCAGCAGCCAAGATTGGCATACGCAGTATTTT. This gives the protein CASSQDWHTQYF.

This clone was counted between two and nine times. The same CDR3 also results from other DNA sequences found in this sample. The chain recombines TRBV27 with TRBJ1-1; D remains unclear. The CDR3 is made up of 12 amino acids. Germline V gene sequence: CDR1 MNHEY, CDR2 SMNVEV (reference sequence). Trimming shortened V by 5 bases and J by 4 bases, and 8 bases separated the two germline ends. CDR3 protein: CASSQVGTEAFF. The CDR3 DNA reads TGTGCCAGCAGTCAGGTCGGCACTGAAGCTTTCTTT.

The chain recombines TRBV12-3 or TRBV12-4 with TRBJ2-5, with a possible D match to TRBD1 (6 bases). V lost 8 bases and J lost 7, with 17 bases in between. The CDR3 loop spans 13 amino acids. The CDR3 loop reads CASQEILGGTQYF. The CDR3 bases are TGTGCCAGCCAAGAGATCCTAGGGGGGACCCAGTACTTC.

This chain uses TRBV12-3 or TRBV12-4 with TRBJ1-1; 10 bases map to TRBD1. V shed 5 bases, J shed 11 bases, and the junction held 8 bases outside the gene matches. The CDR3 is made up of 13 amino acids. CDR3 nucleotide sequence: TGTGCCAGCAGTCTTAGCCGGGACAGGGGCGCTTTCTTT. It yields the protein CASSLSRDRGAFF.

The chain links TRBV6-5 to TRBJ1-1, with D perhaps TRBD1 (6 bases). Trimming removed 9 bases from V and 0 bases from J, with 11 bases in between. CDR3 length: 13 residues. Germline CDR1 reads MNHEY; CDR2 reads SVGAGI. The CDR3 sequence: CASYRDMNTEAFF. The CDR3 DNA sequence: TGTGCCAGTTACAGGGATATGAACACTGAAGCTTTCTTT.

This clone was counted between two and nine times. This CDR3 reads CSVGQVSPYNEQFF. The CDR3 DNA reads TGCAGCGTTGGACAGGTCTCTCCTTACAATGAGCAGTTCTTC. The J gene is TRBJ2-1, the V gene TRBV29-1; D is perhaps TRBD1 (6 bases). This CDR3 contains 14 residues. The V gene's germline CDR1 is SQVTM and CDR2 ANQGSEA. Trimming left V 4 bases short and J 4 bases short, with 14 bases between.

V usage is TRBV28 and J usage is TRBJ2-7; the D is unclear. Germline CDR1 reads MDHEN; CDR2 reads SYDVKM. The CDR3 length is 14 residues. V was shortened by 6 bases and J by 2 bases, with 14 bases between the two germline ends. CDR3 nucleotide sequence: TGTGCCAGCAGCCCTTCGCCACTAACCTACGAGCAGTACTTC. The encoded protein is CASSPSPLTYEQYF.